Following are 9 T cell receptor beta chains from one sample sequenced in a study of cytomegalovirus exposure and HLA in healthy donors. The PCR made use of 60 Vbeta and 13 Jbeta primers. The assay was immunoSEQ multiplex PCR, and TCRdb's table has in-frame clones only and misses some. The table records 76,000 or so clones, less than 80% of them present only once. What was sequenced was PBMCs. Receptors were obtained from a man aged 25 to 40 in good health and CMV-seronegative.

The chain recombines TRBV10-2 with TRBJ1-5; a weak D match, TRBD1 (5 bases). This CDR3 has 12 amino acids. Between the trimmed V and J ends, which lost 10 bases and 4 bases, there was a span of 11 bases. Looked up from germline, CDR1 is WSHSY and CDR2 is SAAADI. The CDR3 DNA reads TGCGCCACCCGGGGGATAAATCAGCCCCAGCATTTT. Translation: CATRGINQPQHF.

CDR3 DNA sequence: TGTGCCAGCAGCTTAGGCCGGGGGACAGGGGGCCGTGAGCAGTACTTC. Protein: CASSLGRGTGGREQYF. The V call is TRBV13, the J call TRBJ2-7; 12 bases line up with TRBD1. Germline values: CDR1 PRHDT, CDR2 FYEKMQ (reference sequence). The V gene end was trimmed by 0 bases and the J gene end by 7 bases; junction bases not matched to a gene: 7. This CDR3 spans 16 amino acids.

V usage is TRBV7-2 and J usage is TRBJ2-7; unclear D gene. Germline V gene lookup returns CDR1 SGHTA and CDR2 FQGNSA. Between the trimmed V and J ends, which lost 1 base and 3 bases, there was a span of 13 bases. This CDR3 has 15 amino acids. DNA for the CDR3: TGTGCCAGCAGCTTAGGTCGTATTTATAACTACGAGCAGTACTTC. Its translation is CASSLGRIYNYEQYF.

Only one count was recorded for this clone. This chain links TRBV6-1 with TRBJ1-5; TRBD1 aligns across 8 bases. The germline gives CDR1 MNHNS, CDR2 SASEGT. The V segment lost 6 bases and the J segment 2 bases; nucleotides outside the gene matches: 6. This CDR3 has 15 residues. The CDR3: CASRTDRGGNQPQHF. In nucleotides, the CDR3 is TGTGCCAGCAGAACAGACAGGGGAGGCAATCAGCCCCAGCATTTT.

This clone was counted between two and nine times. V usage is TRBV30 and J usage is TRBJ2-5; perhaps TRBD2 as D (6 bases). The J call may be incorrect, as the DNA end agrees better with TRBJ2-7. This CDR3 spans 12 amino acids. Germline V lookup: CDR1 GTSNPN, CDR2 SVGIG (reference sequence). The CDR3 loop reads CAWSGGRYEQYF. CDR3 nucleotides: TGTGCCTGGAGCGGAGGGCGCTACGAGCAGTACTTC.

The J gene is TRBJ1-5, the V gene TRBV2; the D gene is possibly TRBD1 (5 bases). With 6 bases removed from V and 0 bases from J, the gap between germline ends came to 21 bases. This CDR3 is built from 18 residues. The germline gives CDR1 SNHLY, CDR2 FYNNEI. The CDR3 loop reads CASRAGLLRTDSNQPQHF. The CDR3 coding sequence is TGTGCCAGCAGGGCAGGGTTATTGAGAACCGATAGCAATCAGCCCCAGCATTTT.

The rearrangement uses TRBV29-1 and TRBJ2-1; 9 bases fit TRBD2. Germline CDR1 reads SQVTM; CDR2 reads ANQGSEA. The junction had 18 bases not matched to a gene; V was cut back by 3 bases and J by 6 bases. The CDR3 covers 18 residues. The CDR3 protein is CSVEGTQELAGVGNEQFF. CDR3 nucleotide sequence: TGCAGCGTTGAGGGGACCCAAGAATTAGCGGGAGTCGGCAATGAGCAGTTCTTC.

This clone occurred a few times. The gene calls are TRBV7-2 and TRBJ2-1, with 8 bases identical to TRBD2. The germline CDR1 and CDR2 sequences are SGHTA and FQGNSA. V dropped 2 bases and J dropped 3; count of bases not matched to a gene: 3. The length of the CDR3 is 15 residues. CDR3 in DNA: TGTGCCAGCAGCTTAAACGGGAGGGGCTACAATGAGCAGTTCTTC. Amino acids: CASSLNGRGYNEQFF.

This chain connects TRBV7-2 to TRBJ2-7; the D gene is possibly TRBD1 (5 bases). Trimming took 5 bases from V and 6 from J, leaving 11 bases between them. The germline CDR1 and CDR2 sequences are SGHTA and FQGNSA. The CDR3 contains 12 residues. CDR3 loop: CASSPQRGEQYF. The CDR3 region has the DNA TGTGCCAGCAGCCCCCAAAGGGGCGAGCAGTACTTC.